This TCR beta chain was recovered during a study of cytomegalovirus exposure and HLA in healthy donors. The PCR made use of 60 Vbeta and 13 Jbeta primers. TCRdb's copy holds only in-frame clones and misses some; the assay was immunoSEQ multiplex PCR. The sample shows some 120,000 clones, around 80% of them seen only once. This CDR3 comprises 15 residues. Germline V gene sequence: CDR1 MNHEY, CDR2 SVGAGI. The germline V and J ends were trimmed by 4 bases and 3 bases, with 16 bases remaining between them. Findings and limits, study-wide: Later analysis suggested most CMV-associated TCR beta chains were HLA-restricted.

For this clone: Its antigen is as yet unknown.

The receptor was isolated from a man between 18 and 35 years old in good health and CMV-seronegative. Sample: PBMCs. The chain links TRBV6-5 to TRBJ2-7; D is perhaps TRBD1 (7 bases). CDR3 coding DNA: TGTGCCAGCAGTTTACACCACAGGGGAGGCTACGAGCAGTACTTC. This codes for CASSLHHRGGYEQYF.